This TCR beta chain was observed in a study of identical twins (TCRdb year 2016). Some background on the complete study: The study deep-sequenced TCR alpha and beta repertoires from monozygotic twins, unrelated adults of various ages and cord blood to test whether fetal clonotypes persist. To rule out contamination, the twin experiments were replicated at different times with different library preparation protocols. Broader findings and caveats from the paper: Because the same donors could not be followed over many years, conclusions were based on cross-sectional statistical analysis. Out-of-frame TCR alpha sequences shared between twins showed an excess of low generation-probability sequences compared with coincidental sharing between unrelated individuals. Fewer insertions were carried by abundant cord blood beta clonotypes, a similar but weaker trend appeared in young adult naive repertoires, and no such trend appeared in memory repertoires. In monozygotic twins, recombination models systematically underestimated out-of-frame TCR alpha sharing, but the models matched the sharing seen between unrelated individuals. Zero-insertion analyses could be partly confounded by invariant T cells such as MAIT and iNKT, though diverse VJ usage argued against such confounding for most clonotypes. Excess twin sharing in beta out-of-frame sequences was weaker because fewer shared sequences lowered the signal-to-noise ratio.

Worth noting for this clonotype: Its antigen is still unknown. The record has no base qualities; no much larger clone is one base away.

Trimming takes 2 bases from V and 4 bases from J, and the germline ends sit 20 bases apart. The germline V gene (reference sequence) provides CDR1 LNHNV and CDR2 YYDKDF. There are 18 amino acids in the CDR3, from cysteine to phenylalanine inclusive. CDR3 DNA is the only sequence kept; it has 54 bases, read in frame from the first base. Libraries were prepared through 5' RACE. The sequencing machine was an Illumina HiSeq 2000. A universal primer binding site was added through template switching, and the final cDNA carried a unique molecular identifier so that TCR cDNA molecules could be counted accurately. First-strand cDNA for TCR alpha and beta chains was synthesized from specific primers in the conserved constant-segment region. To control for contamination, every cDNA library carried two barcodes: a SMART-Mk sample barcode plus Illumina barcodes. TruSeq adapter sequences along with Illumina sample barcodes were introduced in two successive PCR steps. TCR alpha and beta cDNA libraries were sequenced on the Illumina HiSeq platform with custom primers. The authors' pipeline ran thus. Unique molecular identifiers were extracted from raw reads with MiGEC, and CDR3 positions were determined with MiXCR. Recombination models were inferred per individual with the repgenHMM and IGoR tools using an EM algorithm. Shared clonotype analysis was performed with the tcR package in R, normalizing sharing by the product of cloneset sizes. To study raw recombination free of thymic and clonal selection effects, out-of-frame nonproductive sequences were analyzed. The public reads were quality trimmed at Q25 with fastp and then assembled into clones with MiXCR by TCRdb, keeping productive beta chains. Rows merge per CDR3 protein into single entries with the most common DNA and genes. The V and J calls and clone size are TCRdb's, not the authors'. In this sample the table shows fewer than 650,000 distinct CDR3 sequences, roughly 7.2% of which occur a single time. 1.5% to 2% of the sample belongs to the ten largest clones.

All donors were healthy Caucasians. The twin cohort consisted of three pairs of female monozygotic twins, all aged about 18 to 30 years. The RNA used for TCR libraries was isolated from peripheral blood mononuclear cells. This sample also appeared in a second study, on yellow fever vaccine responses in identical twins. From the second report: The T cell response to vaccination in identical twins was reported by the authors to appear partly convergent and partly personalized. The study precisely tracked vaccine-responding T cell clones in identical twins.

This sequence was found in a young woman in good health. Recombination linked TRBV15 to TRBJ1-4; a weak D assignment points to TRBD1 (6 bases agree). Source material: PBMCs. The CDR3 is CATSRSRSPGHRNEKLFF. The nucleotide sequence reads TGTGCCACCAGCAGATCAAGAAGTCCGGGACACCGTAATGAAAAACTGTTTTTT.